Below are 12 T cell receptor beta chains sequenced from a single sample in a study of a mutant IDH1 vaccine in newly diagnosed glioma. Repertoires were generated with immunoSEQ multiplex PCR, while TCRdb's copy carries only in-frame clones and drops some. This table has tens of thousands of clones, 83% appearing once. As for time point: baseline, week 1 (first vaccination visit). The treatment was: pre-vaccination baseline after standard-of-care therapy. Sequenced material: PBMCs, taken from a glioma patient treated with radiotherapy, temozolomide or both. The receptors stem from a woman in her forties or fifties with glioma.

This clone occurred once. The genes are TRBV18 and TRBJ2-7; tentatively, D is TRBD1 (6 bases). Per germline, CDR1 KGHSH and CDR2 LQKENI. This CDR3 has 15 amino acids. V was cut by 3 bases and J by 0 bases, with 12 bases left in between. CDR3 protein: CASSPGQGSSYEQYF. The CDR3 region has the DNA TGTGCCAGCTCACCGGGGCAGGGGAGCTCCTACGAGCAGTACTTC.

This CDR3 is CAWEPTGSGPQHF. In DNA form, the CDR3 reads TGTGCCTGGGAACCGACAGGGTCGGGGCCCCAGCATTTT. This rearrangement joins TRBV30 to TRBJ1-5; 7 bases are a match to TRBD1. V was clipped by 5 bases and J by 9 bases; unmatched bases: 10. This CDR3 comprises 13 residues. Germline assignment: CDR1 GTSNPN and CDR2 SVGIG (reference sequence). Drawing the rest from reference TRBV30 and TRBJ1-5, the complete variable domain is SQTIHQWPATLVQPVGSPLSLECTVEGTSNPNLYWYRQAAGRGLQLLFYSVGIGQISSEVPQNLSASRPQDRQFILSSKKLLLSDSGFYLCAWEPTGSGPQHFGDGTRLSIL.

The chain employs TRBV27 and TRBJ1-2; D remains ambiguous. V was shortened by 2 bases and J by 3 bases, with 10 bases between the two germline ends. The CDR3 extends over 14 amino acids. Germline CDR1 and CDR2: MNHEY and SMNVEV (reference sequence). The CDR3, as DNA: TGTGCCAGCAGTTTAACGGCCGCAGACTATGGCTACACCTTC. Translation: CASSLTAADYGYTF.

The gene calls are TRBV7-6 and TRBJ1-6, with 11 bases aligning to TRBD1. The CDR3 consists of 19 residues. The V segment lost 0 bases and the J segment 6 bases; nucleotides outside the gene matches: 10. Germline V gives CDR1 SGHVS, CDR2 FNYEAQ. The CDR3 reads CASSLAPGTGGSSNSPLHF. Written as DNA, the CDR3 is TGTGCCAGCAGCTTAGCCCCCGGGACAGGGGGGTCCAGTAATTCACCCCTCCACTTT. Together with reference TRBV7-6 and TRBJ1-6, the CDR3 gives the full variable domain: GAGVSQSPRYKVTKRGQDVALRCDPISGHVSLYWYRQALGQGPEFLTYFNYEAQQDKSGLPNDRFSAERPEGSISTLTIQRTEQRDSAMYRCASSLAPGTGGSSNSPLHFGNGTRLTVT.

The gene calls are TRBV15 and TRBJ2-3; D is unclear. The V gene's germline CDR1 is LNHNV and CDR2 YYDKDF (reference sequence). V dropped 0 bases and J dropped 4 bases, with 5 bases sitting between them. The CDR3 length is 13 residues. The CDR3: CATSRDGADTQYF. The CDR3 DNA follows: TGTGCCACCAGCAGAGATGGGGCAGATACGCAGTATTTT.

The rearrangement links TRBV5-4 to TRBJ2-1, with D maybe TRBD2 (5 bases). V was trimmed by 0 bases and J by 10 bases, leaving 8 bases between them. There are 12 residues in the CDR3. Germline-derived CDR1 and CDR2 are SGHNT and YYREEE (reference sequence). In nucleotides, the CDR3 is TGTGCCAGCAGCTTGGCGGGAAGCGAGCAGTTCTTC. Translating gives CASSLAGSEQFF. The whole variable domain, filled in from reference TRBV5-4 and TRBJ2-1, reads ETGVTQSPTHLIKTRGQQVTLRCSSQSGHNTVSWYQQALGQGPQFIFQYYREEENGRGNFPPRFSGLQFPNYSSELNVNALELDDSALYLCASSLAGSEQFFGPGTRLTVL.

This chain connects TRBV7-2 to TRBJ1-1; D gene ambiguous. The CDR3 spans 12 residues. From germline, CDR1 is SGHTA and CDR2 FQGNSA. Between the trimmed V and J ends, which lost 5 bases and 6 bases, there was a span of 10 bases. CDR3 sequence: CASSLDWAEAFF. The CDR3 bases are TGTGCCAGCAGCCTTGACTGGGCTGAAGCTTTCTTT.

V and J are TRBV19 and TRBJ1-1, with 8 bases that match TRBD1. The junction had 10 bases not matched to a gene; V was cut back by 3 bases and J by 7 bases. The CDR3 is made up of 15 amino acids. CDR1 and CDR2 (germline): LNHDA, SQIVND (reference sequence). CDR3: CASSIGTGHSNEAFF. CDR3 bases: TGTGCCAGTAGTATTGGGACAGGTCATTCTAATGAAGCTTTCTTT.

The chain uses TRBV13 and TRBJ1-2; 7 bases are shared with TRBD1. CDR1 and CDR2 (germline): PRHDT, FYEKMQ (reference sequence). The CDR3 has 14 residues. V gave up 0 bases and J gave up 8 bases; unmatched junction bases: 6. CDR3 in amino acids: CASSLGRGLGGYTF. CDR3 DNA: TGTGCCAGCAGCTTAGGAAGGGGGCTTGGGGGCTACACCTTC. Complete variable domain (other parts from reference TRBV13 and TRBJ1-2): AAGVIQSPRHLIKEKRETATLKCYPIPRHDTVYWYQQGPGQDPQFLISFYEKMQSDKGSIPDRFSAQQFSDYHSELNMSSLELGDSALYFCASSLGRGLGGYTFGSGTRLTVV.

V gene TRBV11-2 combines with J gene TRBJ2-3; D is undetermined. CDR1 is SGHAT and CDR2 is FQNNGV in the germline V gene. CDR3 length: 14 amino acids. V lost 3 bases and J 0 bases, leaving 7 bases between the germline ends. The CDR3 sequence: CASSLGTSTDTQYF. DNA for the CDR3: TGTGCCAGCAGCTTGGGCACTAGCACAGATACGCAGTATTTT. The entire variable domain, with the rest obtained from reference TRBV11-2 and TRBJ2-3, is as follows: EAGVAQSPRYKIIEKRQSVAFWCNPISGHATLYWYQQILGQGPKLLIQFQNNGVVDDSQLPKDRFSAERLKGVDSTLKIQPAKLEDSAVYLCASSLGTSTDTQYFGPGTRLTVL.

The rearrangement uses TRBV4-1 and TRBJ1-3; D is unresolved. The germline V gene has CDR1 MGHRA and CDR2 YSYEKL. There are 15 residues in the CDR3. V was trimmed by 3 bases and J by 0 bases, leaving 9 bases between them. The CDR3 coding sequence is TGCGCCAGCAGCCACCCCGTTAGCTCTGGAAACACCATATATTTT. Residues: CASSHPVSSGNTIYF.

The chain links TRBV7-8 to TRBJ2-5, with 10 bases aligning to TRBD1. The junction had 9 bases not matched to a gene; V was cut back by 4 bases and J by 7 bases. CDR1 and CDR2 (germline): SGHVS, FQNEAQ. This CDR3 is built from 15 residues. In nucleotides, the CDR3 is TGTGCCAGCAGCTCTGTGACAGGGGGCCTGGGGACCCAGTACTTC. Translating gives CASSSVTGGLGTQYF.